This entry concerns a single T cell receptor beta chain. Its antigen is not identified. Germline-derived CDR1 and CDR2 are MNHEY and SVGAGI. The CDR3 loop spans 14 amino acids. V was trimmed by 6 bases and J by 5 bases, leaving 11 bases between them. Clones were sequenced by immunoSEQ multiplex PCR, and TCRdb holds only the in-frame ones, with some missing. The sample carries 13,000 or so clones, roughly three quarters recorded once. The data originate from a study of follicular helper T cells after annual influenza vaccination. Findings of the study overall: Day 7 ICOS+CD38+ clones were most often found later in ICOS-CD38- cTfh cells.

Noted time point: 2015-2016 season, pre-vaccination. Non-naive CD4+CXCR5+PD-1+ cTfh were sorted into ICOS+CD38+ and ICOS-CD38- fractions. This receptor was identified in an adult who received the influenza vaccine. This rearrangement joins TRBV6-5 to TRBJ1-6, with a tentative D call TRBD1 (6 bases). Sequences were derived from CXCR5+ CD38- circulating T follicular helper cells from blood, sampled on the day of influenza vaccination. The subset: circulating Tfh, non-naive CD4+CXCR5+PD-1+ (ICOS+CD38+ or ICOS-CD38-). The CDR3 is CASRGQGHNSPLHF. CDR3 sequence (DNA): TGTGCCAGCAGGGGTCAGGGGCATAATTCACCCCTCCACTTT.